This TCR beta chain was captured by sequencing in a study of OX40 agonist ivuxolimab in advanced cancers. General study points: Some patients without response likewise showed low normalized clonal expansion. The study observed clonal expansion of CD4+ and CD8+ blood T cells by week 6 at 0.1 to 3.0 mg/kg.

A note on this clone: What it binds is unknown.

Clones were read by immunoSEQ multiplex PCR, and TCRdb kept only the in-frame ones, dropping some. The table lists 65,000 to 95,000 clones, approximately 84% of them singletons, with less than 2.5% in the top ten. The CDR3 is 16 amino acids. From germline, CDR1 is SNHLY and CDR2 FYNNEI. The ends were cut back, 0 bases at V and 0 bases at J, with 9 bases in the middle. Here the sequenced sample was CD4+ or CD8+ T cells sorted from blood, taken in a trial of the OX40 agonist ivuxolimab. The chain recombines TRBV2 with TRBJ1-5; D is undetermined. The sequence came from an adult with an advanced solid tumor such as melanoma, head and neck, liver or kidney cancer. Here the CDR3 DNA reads TGTGCCAGCAGTGAAGCGCGGGCTTATAGCAATCAGCCCCAGCATTTT. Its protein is CASSEARAYSNQPQHF.